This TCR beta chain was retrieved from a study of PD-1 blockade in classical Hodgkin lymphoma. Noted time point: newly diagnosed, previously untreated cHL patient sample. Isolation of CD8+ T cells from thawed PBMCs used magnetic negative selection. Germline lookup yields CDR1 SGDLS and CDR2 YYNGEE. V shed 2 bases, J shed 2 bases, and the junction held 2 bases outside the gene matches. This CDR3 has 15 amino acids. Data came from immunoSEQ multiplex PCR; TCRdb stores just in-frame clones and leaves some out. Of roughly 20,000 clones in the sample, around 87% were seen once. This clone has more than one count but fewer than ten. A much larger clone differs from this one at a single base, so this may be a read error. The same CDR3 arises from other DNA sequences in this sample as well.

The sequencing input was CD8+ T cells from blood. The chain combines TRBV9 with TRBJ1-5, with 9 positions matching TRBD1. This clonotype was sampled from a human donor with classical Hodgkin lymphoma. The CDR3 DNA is TGTGCCAGCAGCGTGGGACAGGGAGGCAATCAGCCCCAGCATTTT. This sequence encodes CASSVGQGGNQPQHF. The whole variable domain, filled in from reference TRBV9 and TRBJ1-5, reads DSGVTQTPKHLITATGQRVTLRCSPRSGDLSVYWYQQSLDQGLQFLIQYYNGEERAKGNILERFSAQQFPDLHSELNLSSLELGDSALYFCASSVGQGGNQPQHFGDGTRLSIL.